This entry concerns a single T cell receptor (beta chain). TCRdb's copy holds only in-frame clones and misses some; the assay was immunoSEQ multiplex PCR. The sample carries some 1,400,000 clones, about 96% recorded once. This sample stems from a study of shared clonotypes between healthy human individuals. This CDR3 has 14 residues. V lost 3 bases and J lost 5; bases outside the gene matches: 7. Per the germline V gene, CDR1 is MDHEN and CDR2 is SYDVKM. The chain has TRBV28 and TRBJ2-7, with 7 bases lining up with TRBD2. This receptor was identified in a man under 40 in good health. Sequencing was performed on naive CD4+ T cells sorted from blood. The subset was: CD45RA+ positively selected. CDR3 DNA sequence: TGTGCCAGCAGTTTGGGGACTACCATTAACGAGCAGTACTTC. Residues: CASSLGTTINEQYF.